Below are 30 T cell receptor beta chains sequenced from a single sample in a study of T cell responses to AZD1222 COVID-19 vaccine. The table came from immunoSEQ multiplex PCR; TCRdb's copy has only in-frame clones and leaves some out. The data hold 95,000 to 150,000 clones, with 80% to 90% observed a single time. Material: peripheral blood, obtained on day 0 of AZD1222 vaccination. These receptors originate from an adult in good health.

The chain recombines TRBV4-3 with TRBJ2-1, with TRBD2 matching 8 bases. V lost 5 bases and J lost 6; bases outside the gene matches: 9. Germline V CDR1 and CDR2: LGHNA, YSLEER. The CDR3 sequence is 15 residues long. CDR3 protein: CASSTLSGTGNEQFF. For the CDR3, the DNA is TGCGCCAGCAGCACCCTTAGCGGGACCGGCAATGAGCAGTTCTTC.

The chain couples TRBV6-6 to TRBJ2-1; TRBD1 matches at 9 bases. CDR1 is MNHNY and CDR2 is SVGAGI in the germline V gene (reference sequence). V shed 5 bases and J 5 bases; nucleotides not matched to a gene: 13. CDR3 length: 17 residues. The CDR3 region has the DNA TGTGCCAGCAGTCCTTGGCGTGGACAGGGGTGGCACAATGAGCAGTTCTTC. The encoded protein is CASSPWRGQGWHNEQFF.

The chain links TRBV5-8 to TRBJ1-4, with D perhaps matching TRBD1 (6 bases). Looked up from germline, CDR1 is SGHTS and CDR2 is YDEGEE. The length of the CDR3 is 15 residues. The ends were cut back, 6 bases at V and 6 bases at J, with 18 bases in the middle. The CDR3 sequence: CASISRRGADEKLFF. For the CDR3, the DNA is TGTGCCAGCATCTCGCGGCGGGGGGCAGATGAAAAACTGTTTTTT.

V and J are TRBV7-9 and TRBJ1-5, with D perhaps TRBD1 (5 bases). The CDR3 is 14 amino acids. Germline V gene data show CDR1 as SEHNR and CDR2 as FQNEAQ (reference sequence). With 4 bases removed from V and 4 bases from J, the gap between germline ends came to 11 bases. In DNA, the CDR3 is TGTGCCAGCAGCTGGGGACGGGAGAATCAGCCCCAGCATTTT. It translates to CASSWGRENQPQHF.

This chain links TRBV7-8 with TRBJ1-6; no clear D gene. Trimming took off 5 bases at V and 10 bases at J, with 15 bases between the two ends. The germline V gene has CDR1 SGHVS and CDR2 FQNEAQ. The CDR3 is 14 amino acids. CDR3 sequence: CASSQVREKSPLHF. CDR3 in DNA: TGTGCCAGCAGCCAAGTGAGGGAAAAGTCACCCCTCCACTTT. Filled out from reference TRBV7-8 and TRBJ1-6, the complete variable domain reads GAGVSQSPRYKVAKRGQDVALRCDPISGHVSLFWYQQALGQGPEFLTYFQNEAQLDKSGLPSDRFFAERPEGSVSTLKIQRTQQEDSAVYLCASSQVREKSPLHFGNGTRLTVT.

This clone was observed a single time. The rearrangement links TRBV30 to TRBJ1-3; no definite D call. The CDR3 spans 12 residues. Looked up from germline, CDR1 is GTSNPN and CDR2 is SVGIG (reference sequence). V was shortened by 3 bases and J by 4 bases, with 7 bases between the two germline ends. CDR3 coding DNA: TGTGCCTGGAGGGTCGGGGGAAACACCATATATTTT. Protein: CAWRVGGNTIYF.

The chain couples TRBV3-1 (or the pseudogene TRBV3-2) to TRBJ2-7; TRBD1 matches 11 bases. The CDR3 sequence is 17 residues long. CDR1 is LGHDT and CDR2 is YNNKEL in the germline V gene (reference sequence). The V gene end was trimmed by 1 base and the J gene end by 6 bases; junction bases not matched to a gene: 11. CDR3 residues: CASSQVPVGQGASEQYF. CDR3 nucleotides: TGTGCCAGCAGCCAAGTTCCCGTAGGACAGGGGGCTTCCGAGCAGTACTTC.

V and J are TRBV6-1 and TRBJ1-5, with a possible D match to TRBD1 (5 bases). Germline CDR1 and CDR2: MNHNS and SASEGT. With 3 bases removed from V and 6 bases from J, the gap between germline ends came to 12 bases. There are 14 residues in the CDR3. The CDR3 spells CASSEWGSGQPQHF. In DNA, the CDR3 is TGTGCCAGCAGTGAGTGGGGGTCGGGTCAGCCCCAGCATTTT.

In nucleotides, the CDR3 is TGCGCCAGCAGCCCCGGGGGTACCTCTGGGGAGCAGTACTTC. Encoded protein: CASSPGGTSGEQYF. The V call is TRBV5-1, the J call TRBJ2-7; TRBD2 might be the D (6 bases). The V end lost 4 bases, the J end lost 7 bases, and 18 bases lay between the germline ends. CDR3 length: 14 residues. Germline V gives CDR1 SGHRS, CDR2 YFSETQ.

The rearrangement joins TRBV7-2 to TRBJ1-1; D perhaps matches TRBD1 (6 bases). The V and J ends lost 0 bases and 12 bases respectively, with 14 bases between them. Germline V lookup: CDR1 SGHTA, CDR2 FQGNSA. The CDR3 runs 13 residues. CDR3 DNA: TGTGCCAGCAGCTTAGCCGCACAGGGCTTGACTTTCTTT. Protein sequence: CASSLAAQGLTFF.

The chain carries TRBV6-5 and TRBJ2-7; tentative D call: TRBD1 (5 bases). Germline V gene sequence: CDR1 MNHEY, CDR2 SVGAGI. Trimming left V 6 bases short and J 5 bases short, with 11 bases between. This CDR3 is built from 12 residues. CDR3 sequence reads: CASSSIGDEQYF. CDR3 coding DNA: TGTGCCAGCAGCTCCATAGGGGACGAGCAGTACTTC.

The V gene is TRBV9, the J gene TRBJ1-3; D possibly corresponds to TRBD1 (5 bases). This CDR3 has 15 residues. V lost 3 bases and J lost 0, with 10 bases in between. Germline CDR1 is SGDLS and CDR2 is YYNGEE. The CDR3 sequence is CASSATGSSGNTIYF. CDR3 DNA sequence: TGTGCCAGCAGCGCTACAGGAAGCTCTGGAAACACCATATATTTT.

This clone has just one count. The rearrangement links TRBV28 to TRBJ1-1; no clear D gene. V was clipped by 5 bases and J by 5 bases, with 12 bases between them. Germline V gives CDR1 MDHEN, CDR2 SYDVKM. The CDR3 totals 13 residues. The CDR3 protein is CASSGSPGTEAFF. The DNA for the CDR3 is TGTGCCAGCAGTGGGTCACCTGGGACTGAAGCTTTCTTT.

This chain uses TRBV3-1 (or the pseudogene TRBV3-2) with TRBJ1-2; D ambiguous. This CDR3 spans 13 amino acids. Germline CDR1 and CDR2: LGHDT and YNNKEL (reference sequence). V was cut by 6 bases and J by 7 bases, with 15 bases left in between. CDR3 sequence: CASSPYLGFGYTF. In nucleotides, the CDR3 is TGTGCCAGCAGTCCCTATCTCGGATTTGGCTACACCTTC.

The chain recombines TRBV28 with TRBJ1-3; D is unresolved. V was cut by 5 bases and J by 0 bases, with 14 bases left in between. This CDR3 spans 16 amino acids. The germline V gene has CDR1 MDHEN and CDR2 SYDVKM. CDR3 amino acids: CASSRRFSSSGNTIYF. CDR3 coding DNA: TGTGCCAGCAGTCGCCGGTTCAGTAGCTCTGGAAACACCATATATTTT.

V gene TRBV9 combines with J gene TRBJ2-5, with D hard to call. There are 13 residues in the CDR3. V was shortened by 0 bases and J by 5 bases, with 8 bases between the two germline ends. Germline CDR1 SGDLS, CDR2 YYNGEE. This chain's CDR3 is CASSVGWRETQYF. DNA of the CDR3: TGTGCCAGCAGCGTAGGGTGGCGGGAGACCCAGTACTTC.

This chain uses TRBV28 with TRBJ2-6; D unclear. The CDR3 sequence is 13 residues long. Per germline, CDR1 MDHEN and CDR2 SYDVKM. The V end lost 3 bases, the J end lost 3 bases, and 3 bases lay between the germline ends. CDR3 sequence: CASSLVGANVLTF. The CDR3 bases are TGTGCCAGCAGTTTGGTTGGGGCCAACGTCCTGACTTTC.

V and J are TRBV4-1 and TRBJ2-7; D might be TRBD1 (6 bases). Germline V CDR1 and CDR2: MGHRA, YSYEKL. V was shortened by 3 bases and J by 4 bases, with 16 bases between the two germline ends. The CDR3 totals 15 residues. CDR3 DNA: TGCGCCAGCAGCCAGGGCCCGGGCAGGGGTTACGAGCAGTACTTC. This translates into CASSQGPGRGYEQYF.

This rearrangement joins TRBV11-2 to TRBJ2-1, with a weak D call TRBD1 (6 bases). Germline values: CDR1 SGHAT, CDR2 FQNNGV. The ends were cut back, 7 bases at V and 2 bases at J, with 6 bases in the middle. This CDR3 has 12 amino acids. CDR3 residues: CASTGAYNEQFF. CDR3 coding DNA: TGTGCCAGCACAGGGGCCTACAATGAGCAGTTCTTC.

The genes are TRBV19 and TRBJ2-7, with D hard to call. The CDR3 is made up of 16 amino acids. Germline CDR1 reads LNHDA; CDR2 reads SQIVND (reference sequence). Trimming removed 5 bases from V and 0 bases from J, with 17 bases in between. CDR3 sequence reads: CASSGDRRRSSYEQYF. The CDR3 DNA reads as TGTGCCAGTAGTGGCGATCGGAGAAGAAGCTCCTACGAGCAGTACTTC.

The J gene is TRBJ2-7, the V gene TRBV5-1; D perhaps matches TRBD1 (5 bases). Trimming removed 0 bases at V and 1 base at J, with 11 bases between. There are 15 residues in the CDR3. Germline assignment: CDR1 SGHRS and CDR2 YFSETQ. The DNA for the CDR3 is TGCGCCAGCAGCTTGGGGCAGGGCATGTCCTACGAGCAGTACTTC. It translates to CASSLGQGMSYEQYF.

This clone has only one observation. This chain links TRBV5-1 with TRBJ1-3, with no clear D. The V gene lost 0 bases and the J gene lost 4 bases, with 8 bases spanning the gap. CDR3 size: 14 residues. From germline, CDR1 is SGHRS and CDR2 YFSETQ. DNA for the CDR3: TGCGCCAGCAGCTTGGAAGGGATCGGAAACACCATATATTTT. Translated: CASSLEGIGNTIYF.

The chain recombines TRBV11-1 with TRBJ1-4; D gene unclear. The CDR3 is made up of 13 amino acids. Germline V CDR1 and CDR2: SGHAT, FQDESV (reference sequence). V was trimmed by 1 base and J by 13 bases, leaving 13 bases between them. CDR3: CASSLVRASGLFF. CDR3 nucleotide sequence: TGTGCCAGCAGCTTAGTAAGGGCTAGCGGACTGTTTTTT.

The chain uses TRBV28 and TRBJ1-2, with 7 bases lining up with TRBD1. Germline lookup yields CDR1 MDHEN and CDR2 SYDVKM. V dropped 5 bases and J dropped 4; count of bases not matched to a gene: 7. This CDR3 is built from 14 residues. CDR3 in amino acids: CASSPQGVSYGYTF. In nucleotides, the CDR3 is TGTGCCAGCAGTCCTCAGGGGGTTTCCTATGGCTACACCTTC.

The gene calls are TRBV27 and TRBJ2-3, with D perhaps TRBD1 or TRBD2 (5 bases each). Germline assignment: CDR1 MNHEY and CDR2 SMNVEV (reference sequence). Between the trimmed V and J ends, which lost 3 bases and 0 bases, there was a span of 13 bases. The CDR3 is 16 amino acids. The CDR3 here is CASSFTGTLSTDTQYF. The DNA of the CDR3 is TGTGCCAGCAGTTTTACCGGGACGCTAAGCACAGATACGCAGTATTTT.

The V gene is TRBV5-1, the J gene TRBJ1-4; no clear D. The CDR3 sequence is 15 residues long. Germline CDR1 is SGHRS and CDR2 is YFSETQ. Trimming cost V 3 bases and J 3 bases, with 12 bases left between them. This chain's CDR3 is CASSSGFRANEKLFF. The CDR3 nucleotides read TGCGCCAGCAGCTCGGGGTTTAGGGCTAATGAAAAACTGTTTTTT.

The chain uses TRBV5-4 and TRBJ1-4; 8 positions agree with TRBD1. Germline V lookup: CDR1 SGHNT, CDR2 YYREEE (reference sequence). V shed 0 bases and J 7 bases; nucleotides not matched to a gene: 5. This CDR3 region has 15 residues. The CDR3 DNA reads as TGTGCCAGCAGCTTGGCAGGGGGCAGGGGTGAAAAACTGTTTTTT. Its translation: CASSLAGGRGEKLFF.

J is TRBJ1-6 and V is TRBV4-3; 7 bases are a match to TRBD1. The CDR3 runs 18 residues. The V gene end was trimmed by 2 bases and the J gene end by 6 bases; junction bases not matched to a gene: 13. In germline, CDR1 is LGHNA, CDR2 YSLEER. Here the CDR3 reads CASSQQAGLTGLNSPLHF. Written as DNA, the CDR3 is TGCGCCAGCAGCCAACAGGCGGGCTTGACAGGGCTTAATTCACCCCTCCACTTT.

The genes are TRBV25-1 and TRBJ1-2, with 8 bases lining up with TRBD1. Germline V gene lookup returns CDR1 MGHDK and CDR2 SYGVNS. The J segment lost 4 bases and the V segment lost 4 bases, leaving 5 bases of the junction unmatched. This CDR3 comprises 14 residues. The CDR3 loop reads CASSGPTGVYGYTF. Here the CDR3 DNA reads TGTGCCAGCAGTGGGCCGACAGGGGTCTATGGCTACACCTTC.

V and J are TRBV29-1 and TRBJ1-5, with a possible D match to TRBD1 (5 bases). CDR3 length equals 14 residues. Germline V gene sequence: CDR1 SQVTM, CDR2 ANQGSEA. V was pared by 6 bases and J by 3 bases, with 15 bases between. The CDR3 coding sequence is TGCAGCGTCCGAGGGCAGGGACCCAATCAGCCCCAGCATTTT. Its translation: CSVRGQGPNQPQHF.